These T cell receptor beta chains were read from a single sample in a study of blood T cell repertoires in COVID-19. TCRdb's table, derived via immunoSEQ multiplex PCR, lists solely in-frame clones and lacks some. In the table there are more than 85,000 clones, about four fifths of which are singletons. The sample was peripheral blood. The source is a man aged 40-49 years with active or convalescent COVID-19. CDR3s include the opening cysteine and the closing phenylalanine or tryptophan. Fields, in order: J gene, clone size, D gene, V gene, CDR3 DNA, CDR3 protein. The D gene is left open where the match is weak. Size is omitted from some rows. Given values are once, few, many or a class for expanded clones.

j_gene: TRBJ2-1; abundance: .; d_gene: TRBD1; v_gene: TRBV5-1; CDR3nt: TGCGCCAGCAGCTCAGGGGGCTTCTCCTACAATGAGCAGTTCTTC; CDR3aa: CASSSGGFSYNEQFF
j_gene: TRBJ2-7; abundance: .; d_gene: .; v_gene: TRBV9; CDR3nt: TGTGCCAGCAGTCGCGGACACGATTACGAGCAGTACTTC; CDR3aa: CASSRGHDYEQYF
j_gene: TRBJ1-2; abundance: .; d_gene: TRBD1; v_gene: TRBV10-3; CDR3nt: TGTGCCATCGGAGGGGGCGCGGGCTATGGCTACACCTTC; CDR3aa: CAIGGGAGYGYTF
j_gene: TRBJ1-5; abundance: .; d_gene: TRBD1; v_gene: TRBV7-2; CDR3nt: TGTGCCAGCAGCTCAGGGACAGAAAATACGCCCCAGCATTTT; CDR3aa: CASSSGTENTPQHF
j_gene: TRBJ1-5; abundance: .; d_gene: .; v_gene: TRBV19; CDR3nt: TGTGCCAGTAGTCCCATTGCGGGGCCCCAGCATTTT; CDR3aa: CASSPIAGPQHF
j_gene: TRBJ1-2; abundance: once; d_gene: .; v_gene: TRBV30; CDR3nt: TGTGCCTGGAGTTCCCGGGATACCTATGGCTACACCTTC; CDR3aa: CAWSSRDTYGYTF
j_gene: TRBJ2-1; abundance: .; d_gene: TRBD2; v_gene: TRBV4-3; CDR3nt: TGCGCCAGCAGCCAAGATCTAGCGGGCAATGAGCAGTTCTTC; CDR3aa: CASSQDLAGNEQFF
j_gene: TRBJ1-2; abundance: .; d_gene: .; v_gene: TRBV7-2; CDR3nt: TGTGCCAGCAGCTTATCGGGGGGAGCTAACTATGGCTACACCTTC; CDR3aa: CASSLSGGANYGYTF
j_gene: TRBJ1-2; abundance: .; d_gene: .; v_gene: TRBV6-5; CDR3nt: TGTGCCAGCACAGGTTTAGGATCCCGCGGCTACACCTTC; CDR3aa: CASTGLGSRGYTF
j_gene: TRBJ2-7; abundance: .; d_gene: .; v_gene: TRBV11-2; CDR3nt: TGTGCCAGCAGGCGAGCCTACGAGCAGTACTTC; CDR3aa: CASRRAYEQYF
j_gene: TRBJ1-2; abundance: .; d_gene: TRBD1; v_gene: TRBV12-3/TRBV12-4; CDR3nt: TGTGCCAGCAGCCCGACAGGGACGTATGGCTACACCTTC; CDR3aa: CASSPTGTYGYTF
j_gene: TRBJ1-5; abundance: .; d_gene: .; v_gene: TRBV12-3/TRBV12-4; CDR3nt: TGTGCCAGCTGCGGGTCAGTCAATCAGCCCCAGCATTTT; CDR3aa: CASCGSVNQPQHF
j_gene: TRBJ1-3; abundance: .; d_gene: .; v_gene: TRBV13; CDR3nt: TGTGCCAGCAGCTTAAAATCTGGGTACAGCCCTGGAAACACCATATATTTT; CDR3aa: CASSLKSGYSPGNTIYF
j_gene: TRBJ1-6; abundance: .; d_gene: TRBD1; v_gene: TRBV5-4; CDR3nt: TGTGCCAGCAGCTTTATGGGACAGGAAAAAAATTCACCCCTCCACTTT; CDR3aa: CASSFMGQEKNSPLHF
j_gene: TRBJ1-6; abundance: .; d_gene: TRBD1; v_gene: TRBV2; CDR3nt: TGTGCCAGTAAAGACAGGGGTAGTTCACCCCTCCACTTT; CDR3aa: CASKDRGSSPLHF
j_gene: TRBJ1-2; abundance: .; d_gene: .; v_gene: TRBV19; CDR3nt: TGTGCCAGTAGTATAGATCTGGCAGGTCCTGGCTACACCTTC; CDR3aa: CASSIDLAGPGYTF
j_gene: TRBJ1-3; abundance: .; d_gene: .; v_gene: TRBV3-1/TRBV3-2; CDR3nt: TGTGCCAGCAGCCAAGAGGGTCGGGGTTTGGGTAACACCATATATTTT; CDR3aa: CASSQEGRGLGNTIYF
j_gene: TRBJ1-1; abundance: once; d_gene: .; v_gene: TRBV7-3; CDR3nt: TGTGCCAGCAGCATAGGGAGTGGAACTGAAGCTTTCTTT; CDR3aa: CASSIGSGTEAFF
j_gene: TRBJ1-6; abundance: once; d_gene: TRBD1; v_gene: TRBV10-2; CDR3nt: TGCGCCAGCATCGAGGGACAGTTCTATAATTCACCCCTCCACTTT; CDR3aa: CASIEGQFYNSPLHF
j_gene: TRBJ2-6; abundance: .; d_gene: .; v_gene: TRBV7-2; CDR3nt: TGTGCCAGCAGCTTAGGCGCTGGGGCCAACGTCCTGACTTTC; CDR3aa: CASSLGAGANVLTF
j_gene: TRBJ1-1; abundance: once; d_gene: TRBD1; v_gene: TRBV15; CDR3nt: TGTGCCACCAGCAGAGGAGGGGGCAACACTGAAGCTTTCTTT; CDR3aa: CATSRGGGNTEAFF
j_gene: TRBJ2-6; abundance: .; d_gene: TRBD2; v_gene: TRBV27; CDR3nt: TGTGCCAGCAGACCCGCTGGGGGGGCTGGGGCCAACGTCCTGACTTTC; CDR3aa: CASRPAGGAGANVLTF
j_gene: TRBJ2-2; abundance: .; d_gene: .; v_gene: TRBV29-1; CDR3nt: TGCAGCGTTGATCCCGGGACAACGAACACCGGGGAGCTGTTTTTT; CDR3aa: CSVDPGTTNTGELFF
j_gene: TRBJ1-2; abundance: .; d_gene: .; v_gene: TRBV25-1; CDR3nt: TGTGCCAGCAGTGAAAGAATTAGCACGGGGTCTGGTGGCTACACCTTC; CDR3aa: CASSERISTGSGGYTF
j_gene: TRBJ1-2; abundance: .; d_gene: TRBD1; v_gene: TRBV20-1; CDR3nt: TGCAGTGCTAGTACAGGGGGCGAGTATGGCTACACCTTC; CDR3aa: CSASTGGEYGYTF
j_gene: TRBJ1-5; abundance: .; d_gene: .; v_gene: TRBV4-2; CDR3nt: TGTGCCAGCAGCCAAGATCAAGGGGGGGGAGTTAGCAATCAGCCCCAGCATTTT; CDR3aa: CASSQDQGGGVSNQPQHF
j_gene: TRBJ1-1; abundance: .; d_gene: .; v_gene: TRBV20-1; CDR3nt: TGCAGTGCTAGTCAGGGGTTAGGCACTGAAGCTTTCTTT; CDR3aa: CSASQGLGTEAFF
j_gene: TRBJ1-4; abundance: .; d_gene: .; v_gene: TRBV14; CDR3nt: TGTGCCAGCAGCCTACTATTTAATGAAAAACTGTTTTTT; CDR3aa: CASSLLFNEKLFF
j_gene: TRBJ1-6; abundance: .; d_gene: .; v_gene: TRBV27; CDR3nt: TGTGCCAGCAGTCTCCGGACCGGAGGGAGCTCCTATAATTCACCCCTCCACTTT; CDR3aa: CASSLRTGGSSYNSPLHF
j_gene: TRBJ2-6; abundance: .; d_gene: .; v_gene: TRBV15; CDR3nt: TGTGCCACCAACCTCGCCGGTGGGGCCAACGTCCTGACTTTC; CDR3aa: CATNLAGGANVLTF
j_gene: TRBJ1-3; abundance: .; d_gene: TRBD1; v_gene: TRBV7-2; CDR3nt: TGTGCCAGCAGCGCCGGACAGGTTGGAAACACCATATATTTT; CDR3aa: CASSAGQVGNTIYF
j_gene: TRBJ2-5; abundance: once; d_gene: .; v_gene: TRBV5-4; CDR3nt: TGTGCCAGCACCACCTTGGCGGAGGGGGAGACCCAGTACTTC; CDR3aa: CASTTLAEGETQYF
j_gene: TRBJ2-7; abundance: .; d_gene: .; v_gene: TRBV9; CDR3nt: TGTGCCAGCAGCGTCCAAACAGGGAACTCCTACGAGCAGTACTTC; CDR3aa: CASSVQTGNSYEQYF
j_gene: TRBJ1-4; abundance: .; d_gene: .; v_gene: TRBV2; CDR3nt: TGTGCCAGCAGTGGCGGCCAGGGGACAACTAATGAAAAACTGTTTTTT; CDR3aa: CASSGGQGTTNEKLFF
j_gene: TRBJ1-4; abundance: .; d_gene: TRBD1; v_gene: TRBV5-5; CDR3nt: TGTGCCAGCAGCCCGCGGACAGGGCGTAATGAAAAACTGTTTTTT; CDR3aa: CASSPRTGRNEKLFF
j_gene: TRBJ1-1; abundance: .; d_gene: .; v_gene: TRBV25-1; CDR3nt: TGTGCCAGTGGGGGGGGGCACACTGAAGCTTTCTTT; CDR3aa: CASGGGHTEAFF
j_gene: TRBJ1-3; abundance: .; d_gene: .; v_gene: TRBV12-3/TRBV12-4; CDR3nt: TGTGCCAGCTGTATTTATGGAAACACCATATATTTT; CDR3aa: CASCIYGNTIYF
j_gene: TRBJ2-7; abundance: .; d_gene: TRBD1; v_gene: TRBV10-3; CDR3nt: TGTGCCATCAGTGCGGACAGGGGATCCTACGAGCAGTACTTC; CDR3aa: CAISADRGSYEQYF
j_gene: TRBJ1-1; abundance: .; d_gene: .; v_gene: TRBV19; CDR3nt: TGTGCCAGTAGTATAGAGGTACAGACCACTGAAGCTTTCTTT; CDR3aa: CASSIEVQTTEAFF
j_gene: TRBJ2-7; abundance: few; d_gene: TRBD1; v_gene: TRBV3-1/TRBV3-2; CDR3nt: TGTGCCAGCAGCCAAGGGACAGGAACCGGCTACGAGCAGTACTTC; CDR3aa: CASSQGTGTGYEQYF
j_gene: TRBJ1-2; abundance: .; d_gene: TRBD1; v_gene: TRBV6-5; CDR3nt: TGTGCCAGCAGCCCGACAGGGGTTGAAAACTATGGCTACACCTTC; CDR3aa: CASSPTGVENYGYTF
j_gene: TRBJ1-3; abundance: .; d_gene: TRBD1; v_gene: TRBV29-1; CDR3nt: TGCAGCGGGAGGACAGGGAGCGGAAACACCATATATTTT; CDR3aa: CSGRTGSGNTIYF
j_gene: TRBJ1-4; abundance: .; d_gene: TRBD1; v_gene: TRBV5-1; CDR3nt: TGCGCCAGCAGCACCGGGACAGGGGGAACTAATGAAAAACTGTTTTTT; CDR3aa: CASSTGTGGTNEKLFF
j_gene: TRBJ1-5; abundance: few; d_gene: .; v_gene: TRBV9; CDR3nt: TGTGCCAGCAGCGAGGGGGGGGTTGTCAATCAGCCCCAGCATTTT; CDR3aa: CASSEGGVVNQPQHF
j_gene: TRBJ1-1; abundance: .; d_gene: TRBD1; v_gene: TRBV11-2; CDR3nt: TGTGCCAGCAGCCCCGCGGGACAGGGTTTTCGAGCTTTCTTT; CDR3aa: CASSPAGQGFRAFF